A single sample is the source of the 32 T cell receptor beta chains below, sequenced in a study of T cells in Graves' hyperthyroidism and ophthalmopathy. There were TCR beta CDR3 regions amplified from RNA transcripts. The TCR CDR3 first-round RT-PCR relied on the HTBI primer set. TCRdb reprocessed the multiplex PCR reads via MiXCR and lists one record per CDR3 protein. The sample lists 250,000 to 350,000 distinct CDR3 sequences, roughly 15% seen once, with approximately 35% in the top ten. Sequencing used blood. The receptors derive from a man aged 25 to 40 with Graves' hyperthyroidism.

The J gene is TRBJ2-4, the V gene TRBV4-1; D is perhaps TRBD1 (5 bases). V was pared by 4 bases and J by 0 bases, with 13 bases between. The CDR3 consists of 16 residues. Germline V CDR1 and CDR2: MGHRA, YSYEKL. The CDR3 DNA follows: TGCGCCAGCAGCCCGAGTCCAGGGCTAGCCAAAAACATTCAGTACTTC. This codes for CASSPSPGLAKNIQYF.

This clonotype has a handful of counts. The genes are TRBV20-1 and TRBJ2-3; D is uncertain. Germline-derived CDR1 and CDR2 are DFQATT and SNEGSKA (reference sequence). Trimming took off 0 bases at V and 1 base at J, with 5 bases between the two ends. CDR3 length: 13 amino acids. This chain's CDR3 is CSARDHGTDTQYF. In nucleotides, the CDR3 is TGCAGTGCTAGAGATCATGGCACAGATACGCAGTATTTT.

This clonotype came up a few times. The V call is TRBV11-2, the J call TRBJ1-1; D gene unclear. The CDR3 has 15 residues. Germline V gives CDR1 SGHAT, CDR2 FQNNGV. V gave up 2 bases and J gave up 5 bases, with 15 bases separating them. Here the CDR3 DNA reads TGTGCCAGCAGCTTACGAGGGTGGGGAAAAACTGAAGCTTTCTTT. Amino acids: CASSLRGWGKTEAFF.

At least ten counts were recorded for this clonotype. This chain links TRBV27 with TRBJ1-5; maybe TRBD1 (6 bases). Deletions cut 5 bases from V and 7 bases from J, with 15 bases between. Germline V gives CDR1 MNHEY, CDR2 SMNVEV (reference sequence). This CDR3 contains 14 residues. CDR3 sequence (DNA): TGTGCCAGCAGTATAGAAGGGGGTAGGCAGCCCCAGCATTTT. Translated, it gives CASSIEGGRQPQHF.

The table lists this clonotype with a few counts. The chain links TRBV5-1 to TRBJ2-5; 7 nucleotides agree with TRBD2. J was trimmed by 5 bases and V by 0 bases; bases with no gene match: 7. Germline CDR1 SGHRS, CDR2 YFSETQ. The CDR3 has 15 residues. The CDR3 sequence: CASSLGLNGRETQYF. CDR3 sequence (DNA): TGCGCCAGCAGCTTGGGATTAAACGGGAGGGAGACCCAGTACTTC. The full variable domain, completed using reference TRBV5-1 and TRBJ2-5, is KAGVTQTPRYLIKTRGQQVTLSCSPISGHRSVSWYQQTPGQGLQFLFEYFSETQRNKGNFPGRFSGRQFSNSRSEMNVSTLELGDSALYLCASSLGLNGRETQYFGPGTRLLVL.

V gene TRBV5-5 combines with J gene TRBJ2-5, with D possibly being TRBD1 (7 bases). Germline CDR1 SGHKS, CDR2 YYEKEE (reference sequence). The V end was cut by 0 bases, the J end by 4 bases, with 13 bases between. The CDR3 has 15 amino acids. The CDR3, as DNA: TGTGCCAGCAGCTTGGAAGGGCAGGGGGGAGAGACCCAGTACTTC. Translating it yields CASSLEGQGGETQYF. Full variable domain (outside the CDR3, taken from reference TRBV5-5 and TRBJ2-5): DAGVTQSPTHLIKTRGQQVTLRCSPISGHKSVSWYQQVLGQGPQFIFQYYEKEERGRGNFPDRFSARQFPNYSSELNVNALLLGDSALYLCASSLEGQGGETQYFGPGTRLLVL.

This clonotype was seen ten or more times. The CDR3 loop reads CAWTGGANYGYTF. The CDR3 DNA is TGTGCCTGGACTGGCGGGGCCAACTATGGCTACACCTTC. The rearrangement links TRBV30 to TRBJ1-2, with TRBD1 as a possible D gene (5 bases). V was clipped by 4 bases and J by 2 bases, with 11 bases between them. The CDR3 loop spans 13 amino acids. Germline-derived CDR1 and CDR2 are GTSNPN and SVGIG (reference sequence).

This clonotype was observed at least ten times. The chain uses TRBV12-3 or TRBV12-4 and TRBJ2-1; no clear D. This CDR3 region has 13 residues. V lost 7 bases and J 3 bases, leaving 10 bases between the germline ends. CDR3 sequence reads: CASTFRNYNEQFF. DNA for the CDR3: TGTGCCAGCACCTTTCGGAACTACAATGAGCAGTTCTTC.

Only a few counts were recorded for this clonotype. An end of the junction differs from the germline gene, which may be a read error. V and J are TRBV20-1 and TRBJ2-5; TRBD1 agrees at 7 bases. CDR1 DFQATT and CDR2 SNEGSKA come from the germline V gene (reference sequence). CDR3 length: 13 amino acids. DNA of the CDR3: TGCAGTGCAATCCGGGACAGCCAAAAGACCCAGTACTTC. As protein: CSAIRDSQKTQYF.

This clonotype was recorded at least ten times. The chain has TRBV10-3 and TRBJ2-7; D call uncertain. CDR1 and CDR2 (germline): ENHRY, SYGVKD. The CDR3 runs to 13 residues. V was pared by 4 bases and J by 2 bases, with 9 bases between. The CDR3 DNA is TGTGCCATCAGTGCGTACTCTACCTACGAGCAGTACTTC. Amino acid sequence: CAISAYSTYEQYF.

In this sample, this clonotype turned up many times. The rearrangement joins TRBV20-1 to TRBJ2-5, with D possibly being TRBD1 (6 bases). This CDR3 has 11 residues. V lost 5 bases to trimming and J lost 5 bases, with 9 bases between them. CDR1 is DFQATT, CDR2 SNEGSKA, per germline (reference sequence). The CDR3 here is CSAGTWETQYF. The CDR3, as DNA: TGCAGTGCTGGGACATGGGAGACCCAGTACTTC.

The chain recombines TRBV2 with TRBJ2-5, with 7 nucleotides matching TRBD1. This CDR3 is 15 amino acids long. Germline trimming cut 6 bases from V and 2 bases from J; bases unmatched to any gene: 9. CDR1 is SNHLY and CDR2 is FYNNEI in the germline V gene. The CDR3 sequence is CASSDRVGGQETQYF. Here the CDR3 DNA reads TGTGCCAGCAGCGACAGGGTAGGAGGACAAGAGACCCAGTACTTC.

The chain uses TRBV19 and TRBJ2-1, with 7 bases that match TRBD2. The V segment lost 1 base and the J segment 4 bases; nucleotides outside the gene matches: 4. This CDR3 region has 15 residues. Germline assignment: CDR1 LNHDA and CDR2 SQIVND (reference sequence). CDR3 DNA: TGTGCCAGTAGTATAGGGCGCGGGAGTTACAATGAGCAGTTCTTC. This gives the protein CASSIGRGSYNEQFF.

This clonotype showed up many times. The gene calls are TRBV30 and TRBJ2-7; tentatively, D is TRBD1 (5 bases). The CDR3 runs 14 residues. Germline V gives CDR1 GTSNPN, CDR2 SVGIG (reference sequence). V lost 2 bases and J 0 bases, leaving 11 bases between the germline ends. The CDR3 here is CAWSLGASSYEQYF. Written as DNA, the CDR3 is TGTGCCTGGAGTCTTGGGGCGAGCTCCTACGAGCAGTACTTC.

This clonotype has ten or more counts. Here the CDR3 reads CARGQGLSYEQYF. The DNA of the CDR3 is TGTGCCAGGGGGCAGGGACTCTCCTACGAGCAGTACTTC. The chain carries TRBV2 and TRBJ2-7; TRBD2 is a possible D gene (6 bases). V lost 9 bases, J lost 0 bases, and 12 bases lay in between. CDR3 length: 13 residues. Germline V gene sequence: CDR1 SNHLY, CDR2 FYNNEI. Combining the CDR3 with reference TRBV2 and TRBJ2-7 gives the whole variable domain EPEVTQTPSHQVTQMGQEVILRCVPISNHLYFYWYRQILGQKVEFLVSFYNNEISEKSEIFDDQFSVERPDGSNFTLKIRSTKLEDSAMYFCARGQGLSYEQYFGPGTRLTVT.

This clonotype was counted many times. The V gene is TRBV28, the J gene TRBJ2-5; perhaps TRBD2 as D (6 bases). CDR1 and CDR2 from the germline V gene are MDHEN and SYDVKM. There are 13 residues in the CDR3. Trimming stripped 7 bases from V and 5 bases from J, with 14 bases between. CDR3 in amino acids: CASTGTGVETQYF. As DNA, the CDR3 is TGTGCCAGCACCGGGACGGGGGTGGAGACCCAGTACTTC.

This clonotype was counted between two and nine times. V and J are TRBV11-2 and TRBJ1-5; 10 nucleotides agree with TRBD1. Per the germline V gene, CDR1 is SGHAT and CDR2 is FQNNGV. J was trimmed by 3 bases and V by 4 bases; bases with no gene match: 6. The CDR3 contains 16 residues. The CDR3 sequence: CASSSDDRGHNQPQHF. Here the CDR3 DNA reads TGTGCCAGCAGCTCCGATGACAGGGGGCACAATCAGCCCCAGCATTTT.

In this sample, this clonotype turned up a few times. V and J are TRBV4-1 and TRBJ1-5; weak D call: TRBD1 (6 bases). Looked up from germline, CDR1 is MGHRA and CDR2 is YSYEKL. V dropped 0 bases and J dropped 10 bases, with 16 bases sitting between them. This CDR3 spans 15 amino acids. The CDR3 sequence: CASSQDVGQTSPQHF. Here the CDR3 DNA reads TGCGCCAGCAGCCAAGATGTGGGACAAACCAGCCCCCAGCATTTT.

This clonotype has ten or more counts. The chain uses TRBV20-1 and TRBJ1-1; D gene unclear. With 0 bases removed from V and 3 bases from J, the gap between germline ends came to 11 bases. The CDR3 loop spans 14 amino acids. The germline CDR1 and CDR2 sequences are DFQATT and SNEGSKA (reference sequence). The CDR3 nucleotides are TGCAGTGCTAGAGATCTTTCAGGCTACACTGAAGCTTTCTTT. Encoded protein: CSARDLSGYTEAFF.

The gene calls are TRBV5-1 and TRBJ2-1; no clear D gene. Trimming removed 0 bases from V and 9 bases from J, with 16 bases in between. Germline-derived CDR1 and CDR2 are SGHRS and YFSETQ. This CDR3 is built from 15 residues. This chain's CDR3 is CASSLGWPQWIEQFF. The CDR3 DNA follows: TGCGCCAGCAGCTTGGGTTGGCCCCAATGGATTGAGCAGTTCTTC.

This clonotype showed up many times. This chain links TRBV11-2 with TRBJ2-7; D call uncertain. The CDR3 sequence is 11 residues long. The germline V gene has CDR1 SGHAT and CDR2 FQNNGV. The V gene lost 1 base and the J gene lost 9 bases, with 7 bases spanning the gap. In DNA form, the CDR3 reads TGTGCCAGCAGCTTAGTAGGCAGGCAGTACTTC. Protein sequence: CASSLVGRQYF.

The rearrangement joins TRBV19 to TRBJ2-6, with 7 bases lining up with TRBD2. This CDR3 contains 16 residues. Germline CDR1 LNHDA, CDR2 SQIVND (reference sequence). CDR3: CAISPAGTTGANVLTF. Written as DNA, the CDR3 is TGTGCGATTAGCCCGGCAGGGACTACTGGGGCCAACGTCCTGACTTTC.

This clonotype came up a few times. This chain uses TRBV11-2 with TRBJ1-2, with D possibly TRBD1 on 5 matching bases. V shed 1 base and J shed 4 bases, with 13 bases lying between them. The CDR3 runs 15 residues. The germline V gene has CDR1 SGHAT and CDR2 FQNNGV. CDR3 in DNA: TGTGCCAGCAGCTTAGGACAGCATACTTCCTATGGCTACACCTTC. Protein sequence: CASSLGQHTSYGYTF.

The CDR3 DNA reads as TGCGCCAGCAGCTCGGGCAGGGGGCAGAGTAACTATGGCTACACCTTC. Translation: CASSSGRGQSNYGYTF. V usage is TRBV5-1 and J usage is TRBJ1-2; 8 bases are a match to TRBD1. After removal of 3 bases from V and 1 base from J, the junction contained 8 bases not matched to a gene. This CDR3 region has 16 residues. The germline V gene encodes CDR1 SGHRS and CDR2 YFSETQ.

In its sample, this clonotype was seen many times. This CDR3 is CAWSVQEKQGYTF. The DNA for the CDR3 is TGTGCCTGGAGTGTCCAGGAAAAACAGGGCTACACCTTC. The genes are TRBV30 and TRBJ1-2; unclear D gene. CDR3 length: 13 amino acids. Trimming took off 0 bases at V and 8 bases at J, with 13 bases between the two ends. Per germline, CDR1 GTSNPN and CDR2 SVGIG (reference sequence).

This clonotype was seen more than once but under ten times. V usage is TRBV12-5 and J usage is TRBJ2-1; 8 bases line up with TRBD1. This CDR3 region has 13 residues. The trim removed 7 bases at V and 11 bases at J, leaving 10 bases unmatched. Germline CDR1 is LGHNT and CDR2 is FRNRAP. The CDR3 nucleotides read TGTGCTAGTGCCCGAGGCGGACAGGGCAAGCAGTTCTTC. Translating gives CASARGGQGKQFF.

This clonotype was counted at least ten times. The J gene is TRBJ2-5, the V gene TRBV28; D call uncertain. The CDR3 is 13 residues long. Trimming stripped 6 bases from V and 4 bases from J, with 12 bases between. The germline V gene has CDR1 MDHEN and CDR2 SYDVKM. The CDR3 region is CASRTERRETQYF. DNA of the CDR3: TGTGCCAGCAGAACGGAGCGTAGAGAGACCCAGTACTTC.

This chain connects TRBV4-2 to TRBJ1-2; 9 positions match TRBD1. The trim removed 5 bases at V and 4 bases at J, leaving 5 bases unmatched. Germline V gene lookup returns CDR1 LGHNA and CDR2 YNFKEQ. CDR3 length: 14 amino acids. The CDR3 spells CASSSRDRVYGYTF. CDR3 DNA: TGTGCCAGCAGCTCCCGGGACAGGGTCTATGGCTACACCTTC.

This chain connects TRBV28 to TRBJ2-7, with TRBD2 matching 9 bases. This CDR3 region has 16 residues. The ends lost 4 bases at V and 3 bases at J; junction bases unmatched: 10. Germline CDR1 reads MDHEN; CDR2 reads SYDVKM. CDR3 sequence reads: CASSSPRGRAVYEQYF. In nucleotides, the CDR3 is TGTGCCAGCAGTTCCCCTCGCGGGAGGGCCGTCTACGAGCAGTACTTC.

This clonotype was observed many times. The chain is built from TRBV11-2 and TRBJ2-1; D is perhaps TRBD2 (5 bases). The CDR3 is made up of 15 amino acids. Trimming cost V 0 bases and J 7 bases, with 13 bases left between them. Germline lookup yields CDR1 SGHAT and CDR2 FQNNGV. The CDR3 DNA reads TGTGCCAGCAGCTTAGAAATAACGGGGATGAATGAGCAGTTCTTC. Protein product: CASSLEITGMNEQFF.

This clonotype was seen only a few times. V gene TRBV29-1 combines with J gene TRBJ2-7, with 9 positions matching TRBD1. J was trimmed by 5 bases and V by 7 bases; bases with no gene match: 9. The CDR3 runs to 13 residues. The germline CDR1 and CDR2 sequences are SQVTM and ANQGSEA. The CDR3 sequence is CSGGGQGEDEQYF. The CDR3 region has the DNA TGCAGCGGCGGGGGACAGGGTGAGGACGAGCAGTACTTC.

This clonotype was observed a few times. The rearrangement joins TRBV10-3 to TRBJ1-2; TRBD1 might be the D (5 bases). The V gene lost 10 bases and the J gene lost 7 bases, with 19 bases spanning the gap. The CDR3 length is 13 residues. Germline V gives CDR1 ENHRY, CDR2 SYGVKD. The CDR3 DNA reads as TGTGCCAGCAAACCACAGGATCTCAGTGGCTACACCTTC. Protein sequence: CASKPQDLSGYTF.